This record covers a single T cell receptor (beta chain). Generated by immunoSEQ multiplex PCR, the TCRdb table keeps only in-frame clones and is missing some. The table lists around 130,000 clones, approximately 84% of them singletons, with more than 1.2% in the top ten. The data derive from a study of blood T cell repertoires in COVID-19. On the study more broadly: From the United States, Italy and Spain came samples of acute and convalescent COVID-19.

The ends lost 0 bases at V and 1 base at J; junction bases unmatched: 3. Germline V gene lookup returns CDR1 MNHEY and CDR2 SVGAGI. This CDR3 region has 15 residues. The chain couples TRBV6-5 to TRBJ2-7; 7 bases fit TRBD1. The sample was peripheral blood. The sequence derives from a man between 60 and 75 years old with acute or convalescent COVID-19. The CDR3 is CASSYSTGQSYEQYF. The CDR3 DNA is TGTGCCAGCAGTTACTCGACAGGGCAGTCCTACGAGCAGTACTTC.